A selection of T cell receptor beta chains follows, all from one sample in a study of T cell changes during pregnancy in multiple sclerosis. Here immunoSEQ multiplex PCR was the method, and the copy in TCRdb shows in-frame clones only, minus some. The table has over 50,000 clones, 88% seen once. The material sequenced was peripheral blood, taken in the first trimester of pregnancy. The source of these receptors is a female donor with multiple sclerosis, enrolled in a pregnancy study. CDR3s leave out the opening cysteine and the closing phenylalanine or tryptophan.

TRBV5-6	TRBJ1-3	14	ASSLVGQGTGNTIY
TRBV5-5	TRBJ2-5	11	ASSLARRETQY
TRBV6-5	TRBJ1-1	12	ASSFLTGTTEAF
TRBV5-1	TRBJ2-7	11	ASSWTGGYEQY
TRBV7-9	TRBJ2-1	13	ASQNPGTGPNEQF
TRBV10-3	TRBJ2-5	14	AISGGLAGDPETQY
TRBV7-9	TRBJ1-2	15	ASSSPRDRTNPYGYT
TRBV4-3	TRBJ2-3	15	ASSQDLATRSFYTQY
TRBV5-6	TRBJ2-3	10	ASTFSTDTQY
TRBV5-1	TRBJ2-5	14	ASSETGMELRETQY
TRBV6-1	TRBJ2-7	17	ASSGQTGGRGRSSYEQY
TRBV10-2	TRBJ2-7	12	ASSRGGSFDEQY
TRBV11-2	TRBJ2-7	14	ASSPGQGAHSYEQY
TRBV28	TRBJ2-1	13	ASSLAGGFYNEQF
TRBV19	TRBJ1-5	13	ASSIWGQGDQPQH
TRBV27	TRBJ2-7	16	ASSSRLAGGSEWGEQY
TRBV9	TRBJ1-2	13	ASSVSWTAGYGYT
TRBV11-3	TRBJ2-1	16	ASSLGGRASGPYNEQF
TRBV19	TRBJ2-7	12	ASSPRDRGGEQY
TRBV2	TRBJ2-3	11	ASWGLPTDTQY
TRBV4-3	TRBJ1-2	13	ASSQDAGQGYGYT
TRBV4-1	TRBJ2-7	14	ASSQEGLAGGYEQY
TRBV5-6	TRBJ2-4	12	ASSLLAGVNIQY
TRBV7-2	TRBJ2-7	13	ASSWGTSGSYEQY
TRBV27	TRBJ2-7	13	ASSFPGTGVYEQY
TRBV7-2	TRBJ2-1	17	ASSSPKAQTGSSYNEQF
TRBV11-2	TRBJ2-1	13	ASSLGTNSYNEQF
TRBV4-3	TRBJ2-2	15	ASSQGLAGVNTGELF
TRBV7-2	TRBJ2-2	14	ASSSGDSLLTGELF
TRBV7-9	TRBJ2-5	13	ASSPVGQPQETQY